Each of the 23 T cell receptor beta chains below was sequenced from the same sample in a study of shared clonotypes between healthy human individuals. Clones were sequenced by immunoSEQ multiplex PCR, and TCRdb holds only the in-frame ones, with some missing. The repertoire holds fewer than 1.8 million clones, with approximately 98.5% as singletons. The sample taken for sequencing was naive CD4+ T cells sorted from blood. Subset here: CD45RA+ positively selected. These TCRs come from a man younger than 45 in good health.

The CDR3 loop is CASSVGSSKNPYEQYF. The CDR3 bases are TGTGCCAGCAGCGTAGGGTCCAGCAAGAATCCCTACGAGCAGTACTTC. The chain has TRBV9 and TRBJ2-7; D remains ambiguous. CDR3 length: 16 residues. Germline values: CDR1 SGDLS, CDR2 YYNGEE. Between the trimmed V and J ends, which lost 0 bases and 2 bases, there was a span of 15 bases. The entire variable domain, with the rest obtained from reference TRBV9 and TRBJ2-7, is as follows: DSGVTQTPKHLITATGQRVTLRCSPRSGDLSVYWYQQSLDQGLQFLIQYYNGEERAKGNILERFSAQQFPDLHSELNLSSLELGDSALYFCASSVGSSKNPYEQYFGPGTRLTVT.

Comments on this clone: Other nucleotide sequences from this sample produce the same CDR3. The V and J genes are TRBV2 and TRBJ2-5; D remains ambiguous. The CDR3 sequence is 11 residues long. Trimming pared 6 bases from V and 2 bases from J, leaving 4 bases between. Germline assignment: CDR1 SNHLY and CDR2 FYNNEI. The CDR3 coding sequence is TGTGCCAGCAGCGGACAAGAGACCCAGTACTTC. Encoded protein: CASSGQETQYF.

The chain combines TRBV7-8 with TRBJ2-7, with D maybe TRBD1 (6 bases). The V end was cut by 5 bases, the J end by 3 bases, with 11 bases between. Germline V gene sequence: CDR1 SGHVS, CDR2 FQNEAQ. This CDR3 contains 13 residues. CDR3 residues: CASSRDRLYEQYF. The CDR3 bases are TGTGCCAGCAGCCGAGACAGGCTCTACGAGCAGTACTTC.

The rearrangement joins TRBV7-3 to TRBJ2-1, with D possibly being TRBD1 (6 bases). There are 13 residues in the CDR3. Trimming shortened V by 5 bases and J by 8 bases, and 13 bases separated the two germline ends. The germline CDR1 and CDR2 sequences are SGHTA and FQGTGA. DNA of the CDR3: TGTGCCAGCAGCCCAACTAGGACAGATGAGCAGTTCTTC. It yields the protein CASSPTRTDEQFF.

V is TRBV13 and J is TRBJ2-7; D might be TRBD2 (5 bases). Deletions cut 5 bases from V and 0 bases from J, with 20 bases between. Germline V gene data show CDR1 as PRHDT and CDR2 as FYEKMQ (reference sequence). This CDR3 is 17 amino acids long. The CDR3: CASSLRDGRPSSYEQYF. Written as DNA, the CDR3 is TGTGCCAGCAGCCTCCGGGATGGCAGACCTAGCTCCTACGAGCAGTACTTC. The variable domain in full, completed from reference TRBV13 and TRBJ2-7, reads AAGVIQSPRHLIKEKRETATLKCYPIPRHDTVYWYQQGPGQDPQFLISFYEKMQSDKGSIPDRFSAQQFSDYHSELNMSSLELGDSALYFCASSLRDGRPSSYEQYFGPGTRLTVT.

The chain couples TRBV30 to TRBJ2-5, with D unclear. In germline, CDR1 is GTSNPN, CDR2 SVGIG (reference sequence). The CDR3 is 13 residues long. With 2 bases removed from V and 5 bases from J, the gap between germline ends came to 12 bases. The CDR3 DNA reads TGTGCCTGGAGTACTCGCCGCTTTGAGACCCAGTACTTC. Amino acid sequence: CAWSTRRFETQYF.

The chain uses TRBV2 and TRBJ2-1, with D perhaps matching TRBD2 (6 bases). CDR3 length: 13 amino acids. Trimming took off 7 bases at V and 6 bases at J, with 13 bases between the two ends. Germline CDR1 and CDR2: SNHLY and FYNNEI. CDR3: CASTGTQTNEQFF. For the CDR3, the DNA is TGTGCCAGCACCGGGACTCAAACCAATGAGCAGTTCTTC.

This clone has just one count. The V gene is TRBV5-1, the J gene TRBJ2-7; D not resolved. This CDR3 is built from 12 residues. The V and J ends lost 4 bases and 4 bases respectively, with 9 bases between them. CDR1 is SGHRS and CDR2 is YFSETQ in the germline V gene. In DNA, the CDR3 is TGCGCCAGCAGCGGCGAGGCTTACGAGCAGTACTTC. This codes for CASSGEAYEQYF.

For this clone: Distinct nucleotide sequences in the sample also encode this CDR3. The chain is built from TRBV5-1 and TRBJ2-5, with no clear D. CDR3 length: 13 amino acids. CDR1 is SGHRS, CDR2 YFSETQ, per germline. V was trimmed by 0 bases and J by 5 bases, leaving 8 bases between them. CDR3 sequence reads: CASSLGGAETQYF. The DNA of the CDR3 is TGCGCCAGCAGCTTGGGAGGCGCGGAGACCCAGTACTTC.

The V call is TRBV2, the J call TRBJ2-5, with D possibly matching TRBD2 (5 bases). The CDR3 has 14 residues. CDR1 is SNHLY, CDR2 FYNNEI, per germline. V shed 6 bases and J shed 5 bases, with 16 bases lying between them. In nucleotides, the CDR3 is TGTGCCAGCAGGAGACTACAGAACTCGGAGACCCAGTACTTC. Translation gives CASRRLQNSETQYF.

V and J are TRBV10-2 and TRBJ1-5; D not resolved. The CDR3 totals 12 residues. V was shortened by 6 bases and J by 3 bases, with 6 bases between the two germline ends. In germline, CDR1 is WSHSY, CDR2 SAAADI. The CDR3 here is CASSPHNQPQHF. In nucleotides, the CDR3 is TGCGCCAGCAGCCCGCACAATCAGCCCCAGCATTTT.

V is TRBV5-5 and J is TRBJ2-3; weak D call: TRBD1 (6 bases). Germline V gives CDR1 SGHKS, CDR2 YYEKEE (reference sequence). The CDR3 is 15 amino acids. Trimming removed 0 bases from V and 6 bases from J, with 14 bases in between. The CDR3 is CASSLAGGGLDTQYF. Here the CDR3 DNA reads TGTGCCAGCAGCTTGGCTGGGGGCGGATTGGATACGCAGTATTTT.

This chain uses TRBV4-1 with TRBJ2-5; 7 bases match TRBD1. CDR3 length: 13 residues. Germline CDR1 and CDR2: MGHRA and YSYEKL. Trimming at V came to 4 bases and at J to 6 bases, leaving 5 bases not matched to a gene. For the CDR3, the DNA is TGCGCCAGCAGCCCCCGACAGGGAAAGACCCAGTACTTC. This sequence encodes CASSPRQGKTQYF.

The chain uses TRBV9 and TRBJ1-2; 7 bases map to TRBD1. CDR3 size: 15 residues. The V gene end was trimmed by 0 bases and the J gene end by 3 bases; junction bases not matched to a gene: 5. The germline gives CDR1 SGDLS, CDR2 YYNGEE. The CDR3 DNA follows: TGTGCCAGCAGCGTAGGAACCAGGGGGGACTATGGCTACACCTTC. Protein sequence: CASSVGTRGDYGYTF.

The CDR3 loop reads CACPVGGDYGYTF. As DNA, the CDR3 is TGTGCCTGTCCGGTAGGCGGGGACTATGGCTACACCTTC. The J gene is TRBJ1-2, the V gene TRBV30, with D hard to call. This CDR3 spans 13 amino acids. The ends were cut back, 6 bases at V and 3 bases at J, with 14 bases in the middle. From germline, CDR1 is GTSNPN and CDR2 SVGIG (reference sequence).

In its sample, this clone was seen once. The J gene is TRBJ2-5, the V gene TRBV7-9, with 9 bases identical to TRBD1. V lost 5 bases to trimming and J lost 5 bases; unmatched junction nucleotides: 12. The CDR3 has 16 residues. Germline V gene lookup returns CDR1 SEHNR and CDR2 FQNEAQ (reference sequence). The CDR3 spells CASSISGTGYWETQYF. In DNA, the CDR3 is TGTGCCAGCAGCATCTCCGGGACAGGGTATTGGGAGACCCAGTACTTC.

This chain links TRBV11-2 with TRBJ2-2; no firm D call. The CDR3 consists of 16 residues. Trimming left V 2 bases short and J 4 bases short, with 14 bases between. In germline, CDR1 is SGHAT, CDR2 FQNNGV. The CDR3 spells CASSLPLSVPTGELFF. Here the CDR3 DNA reads TGTGCCAGCAGCTTACCCTTGAGCGTGCCCACCGGGGAGCTGTTTTTT.

A single count supports this clone. The V call is TRBV2, the J call TRBJ2-2; 8 bases are shared with TRBD1. Trimming cost V 6 bases and J 2 bases; bases outside gene matches: 8. This CDR3 contains 16 residues. Germline-derived CDR1 and CDR2 are SNHLY and FYNNEI. The CDR3 region is CASRVDRGLNTGELFF. The CDR3, as DNA: TGTGCCAGCAGAGTCGACAGGGGTCTCAACACCGGGGAGCTGTTTTTT.

The chain employs TRBV28 and TRBJ2-1; 7 bases match TRBD2. This CDR3 is 15 amino acids long. Germline V gene lookup returns CDR1 MDHEN and CDR2 SYDVKM. Germline trimming cut 7 bases from V and 0 bases from J; bases unmatched to any gene: 6. DNA for the CDR3: TGTGCCAGCACCAGCGGGATCAGCTCCTACAATGAGCAGTTCTTC. It codes for CASTSGISSYNEQFF.

V is TRBV6-5 and J is TRBJ2-1, with TRBD1 matching 8 bases. Germline V CDR1 and CDR2: MNHEY, SVGAGI. The CDR3 contains 15 residues. Trimming at V came to 5 bases and at J to 10 bases, leaving 13 bases not matched to a gene. The CDR3 region is CASSRGRRGQGEQFF. In DNA, the CDR3 is TGTGCCAGCAGTCGAGGTCGCAGGGGGCAAGGGGAGCAGTTCTTC.

This clone occurred once. The V and J genes are TRBV7-8 and TRBJ1-3; D uncertain. This CDR3 has 17 amino acids. The germline V and J ends were trimmed by 1 base and 0 bases, with 13 bases remaining between them. Per the germline V gene, CDR1 is SGHVS and CDR2 is FQNEAQ. CDR3 protein: CASSLGSFPFSGNTIYF. CDR3 DNA sequence: TGTGCCAGCAGCTTAGGCAGTTTCCCATTCTCTGGAAACACCATATATTTT. Supplemented by reference TRBV7-8 and TRBJ1-3, the full variable domain reads GAGVSQSPRYKVAKRGQDVALRCDPISGHVSLFWYQQALGQGPEFLTYFQNEAQLDKSGLPSDRFFAERPEGSVSTLKIQRTQQEDSAVYLCASSLGSFPFSGNTIYFGEGSWLTVV.

V and J are TRBV13 and TRBJ1-2; 8 positions agree with TRBD1. This CDR3 is 15 amino acids long. The germline gives CDR1 PRHDT, CDR2 FYEKMQ (reference sequence). Germline trimming cut 5 bases from V and 0 bases from J; bases unmatched to any gene: 5. DNA for the CDR3: TGTGCCAGCAGCAGGACAGGGACCGCTAACTATGGCTACACCTTC. Translation gives CASSRTGTANYGYTF.

This chain joins TRBV2 and TRBJ2-5; TRBD2 matches at 12 bases. Germline values: CDR1 SNHLY, CDR2 FYNNEI. The CDR3 spans 14 residues. V trimming: 10 bases; J trimming: 2 bases; junction bases outside the gene matches: 5. CDR3 sequence reads: CAIKTSGSQETQYF. CDR3 DNA sequence: TGTGCCATCAAGACTAGCGGGAGTCAAGAGACCCAGTACTTC.